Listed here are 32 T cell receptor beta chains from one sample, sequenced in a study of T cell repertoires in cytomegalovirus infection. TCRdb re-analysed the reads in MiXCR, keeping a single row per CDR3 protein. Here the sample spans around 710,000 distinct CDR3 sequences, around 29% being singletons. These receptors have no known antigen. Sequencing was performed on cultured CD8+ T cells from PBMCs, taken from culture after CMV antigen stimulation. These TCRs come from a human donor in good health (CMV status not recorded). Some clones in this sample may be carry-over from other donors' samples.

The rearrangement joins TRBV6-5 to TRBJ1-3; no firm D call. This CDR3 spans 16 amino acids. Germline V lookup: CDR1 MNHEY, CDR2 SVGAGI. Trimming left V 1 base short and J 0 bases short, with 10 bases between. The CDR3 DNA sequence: TGTGCCAGCAGTTACTTTAACATGCGCTCTGGAAACACCATATATTTT. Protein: CASSYFNMRSGNTIYF.

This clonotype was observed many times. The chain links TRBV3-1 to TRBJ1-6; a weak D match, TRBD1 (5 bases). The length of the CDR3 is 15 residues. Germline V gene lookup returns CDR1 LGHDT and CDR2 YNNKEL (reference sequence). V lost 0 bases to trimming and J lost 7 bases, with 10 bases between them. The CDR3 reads CASSQDWDVNSPLHF. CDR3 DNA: TGTGCCAGCAGCCAAGATTGGGACGTGAATTCACCCCTCCACTTT.

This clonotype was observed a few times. CDR3 sequence (DNA): TGTGCCAGCAGCCTTCTCCTTCTTGAAGCTTTCTTT. Protein: CASSLLLLEAFF. The V call is TRBV7-9, the J call TRBJ1-1; the D is unclear. The CDR3 runs to 12 residues. V was pared by 5 bases and J by 7 bases, with 11 bases between. Looked up from germline, CDR1 is SEHNR and CDR2 is FQNEAQ (reference sequence).

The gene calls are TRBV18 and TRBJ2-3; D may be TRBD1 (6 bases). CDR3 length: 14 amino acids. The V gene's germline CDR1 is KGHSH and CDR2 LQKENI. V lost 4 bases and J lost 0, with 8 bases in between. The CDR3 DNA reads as TGTGCCAGCTCACGGACAGCCAGCACAGATACGCAGTATTTT. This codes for CASSRTASTDTQYF.

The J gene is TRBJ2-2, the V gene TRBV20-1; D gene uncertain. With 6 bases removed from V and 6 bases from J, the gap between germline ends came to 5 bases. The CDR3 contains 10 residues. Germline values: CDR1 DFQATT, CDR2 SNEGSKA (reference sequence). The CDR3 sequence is CSAQAGELFF. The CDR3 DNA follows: TGCAGTGCCCAGGCCGGGGAGCTGTTTTTT.

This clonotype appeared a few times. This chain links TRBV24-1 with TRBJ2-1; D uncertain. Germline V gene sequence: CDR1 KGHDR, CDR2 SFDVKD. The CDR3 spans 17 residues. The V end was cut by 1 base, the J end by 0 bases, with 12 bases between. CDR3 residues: CATSDFEGGYSYNEQFF. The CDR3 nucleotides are TGTGCCACCAGTGATTTTGAAGGCGGCTACTCCTACAATGAGCAGTTCTTC.

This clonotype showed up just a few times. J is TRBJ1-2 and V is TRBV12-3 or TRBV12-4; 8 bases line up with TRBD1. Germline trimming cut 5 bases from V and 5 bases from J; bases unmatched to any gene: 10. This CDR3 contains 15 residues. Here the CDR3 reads CASSLRGRREYGYTF. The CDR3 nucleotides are TGTGCCAGCAGTCTCAGGGGGCGGCGGGAATATGGCTACACCTTC.

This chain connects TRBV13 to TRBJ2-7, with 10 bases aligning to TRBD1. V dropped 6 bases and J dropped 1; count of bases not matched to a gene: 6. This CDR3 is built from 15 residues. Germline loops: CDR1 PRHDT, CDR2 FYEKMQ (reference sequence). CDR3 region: CASRSGDRGSYEQYV. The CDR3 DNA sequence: TGTGCCAGCAGATCCGGGGACAGGGGTTCCTACGAGCAGTACGTC.

CDR3 loop: CASSAAGTGAFEQFF. For the CDR3, the DNA is TGCGCCAGCAGCGCTGCCGGGACAGGGGCATTTGAGCAGTTCTTC. The chain has TRBV5-1 and TRBJ2-1; 10 bases align to TRBD1. The length of the CDR3 is 15 residues. V lost 4 bases to trimming and J lost 9 bases; unmatched junction nucleotides: 10. Per the germline V gene, CDR1 is SGHRS and CDR2 is YFSETQ.

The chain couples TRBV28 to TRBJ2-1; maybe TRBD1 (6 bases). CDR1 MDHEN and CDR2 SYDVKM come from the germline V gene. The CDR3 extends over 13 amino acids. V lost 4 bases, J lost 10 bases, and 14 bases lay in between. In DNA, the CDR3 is TGTGCCAGCAGTTCTTATCCTGACAGGGAGCAGTTCTTC. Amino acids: CASSSYPDREQFF.

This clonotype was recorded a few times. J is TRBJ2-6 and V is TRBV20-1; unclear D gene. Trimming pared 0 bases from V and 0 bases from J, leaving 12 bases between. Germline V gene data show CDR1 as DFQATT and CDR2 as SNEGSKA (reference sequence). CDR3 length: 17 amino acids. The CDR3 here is CSARDRSPSSGANVLTF. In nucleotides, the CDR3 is TGCAGTGCTAGAGATAGGAGTCCCAGCTCTGGGGCCAACGTCCTGACTTTC.

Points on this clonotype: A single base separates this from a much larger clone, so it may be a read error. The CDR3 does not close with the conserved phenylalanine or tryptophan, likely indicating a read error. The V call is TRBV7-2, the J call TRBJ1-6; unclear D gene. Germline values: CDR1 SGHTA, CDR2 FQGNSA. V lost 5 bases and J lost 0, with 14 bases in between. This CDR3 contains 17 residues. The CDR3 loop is CASSPSSESSYNSPLHS. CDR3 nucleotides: TGTGCCAGCAGCCCCAGCTCGGAGAGCTCCTATAATTCACCCCTCCACTCT.

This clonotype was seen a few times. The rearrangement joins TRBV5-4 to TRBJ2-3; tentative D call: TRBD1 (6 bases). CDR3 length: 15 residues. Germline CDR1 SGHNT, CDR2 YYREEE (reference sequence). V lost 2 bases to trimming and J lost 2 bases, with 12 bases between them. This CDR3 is CASSFRQELTDTQYF. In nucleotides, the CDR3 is TGTGCCAGCAGCTTTAGACAGGAACTCACAGATACGCAGTATTTT. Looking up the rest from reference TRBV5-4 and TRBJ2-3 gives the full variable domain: ETGVTQSPTHLIKTRGQQVTLRCSSQSGHNTVSWYQQALGQGPQFIFQYYREEENGRGNFPPRFSGLQFPNYSSELNVNALELDDSALYLCASSFRQELTDTQYFGPGTRLTVL.

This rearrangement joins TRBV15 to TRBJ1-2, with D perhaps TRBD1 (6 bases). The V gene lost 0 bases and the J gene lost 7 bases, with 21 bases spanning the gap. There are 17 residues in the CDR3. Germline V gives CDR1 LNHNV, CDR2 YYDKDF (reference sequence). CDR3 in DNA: TGTGCCACCAGCAGAGATATAGCCTGGGACAATTCGCGTGGCTACACCTTC. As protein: CATSRDIAWDNSRGYTF.

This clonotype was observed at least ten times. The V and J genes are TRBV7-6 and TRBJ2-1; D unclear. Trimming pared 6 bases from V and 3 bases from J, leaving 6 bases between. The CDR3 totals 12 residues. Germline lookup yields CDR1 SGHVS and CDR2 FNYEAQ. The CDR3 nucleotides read TGTGCCAGCAGTCCCCGCTACAATGAGCAGTTCTTC. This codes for CASSPRYNEQFF.

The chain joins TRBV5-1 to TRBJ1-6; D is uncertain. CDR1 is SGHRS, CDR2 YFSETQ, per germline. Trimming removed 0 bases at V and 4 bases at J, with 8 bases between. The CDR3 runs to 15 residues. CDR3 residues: CASSLDMGYNSPLHF. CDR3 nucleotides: TGCGCCAGCAGCTTGGACATGGGGTATAATTCACCCCTCCACTTT. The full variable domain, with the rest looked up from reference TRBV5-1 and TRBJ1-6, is KAGVTQTPRYLIKTRGQQVTLSCSPISGHRSVSWYQQTPGQGLQFLFEYFSETQRNKGNFPGRFSGRQFSNSRSEMNVSTLELGDSALYLCASSLDMGYNSPLHFGNGTRLTVT.

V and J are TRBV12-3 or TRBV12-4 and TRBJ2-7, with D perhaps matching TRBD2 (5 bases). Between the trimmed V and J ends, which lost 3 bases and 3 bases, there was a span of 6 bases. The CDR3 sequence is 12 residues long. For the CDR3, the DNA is TGTGCCAGCAGTTTGAGGGACTACGAGCAGTACGTC. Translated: CASSLRDYEQYV.

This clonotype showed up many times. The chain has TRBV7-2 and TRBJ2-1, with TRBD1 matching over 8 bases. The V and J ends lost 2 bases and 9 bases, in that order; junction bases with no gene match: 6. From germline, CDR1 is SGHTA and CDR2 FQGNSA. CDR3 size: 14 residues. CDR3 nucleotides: TGTGCCAGCAGCTTATACGACAGGGGTTTTGAGCAGTTCTTC. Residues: CASSLYDRGFEQFF.

The CDR3 reads CASSQASGTGSYEQYF. DNA of the CDR3: TGTGCCAGCAGCCAAGCTTCCGGGACAGGAAGCTACGAGCAGTACTTC. The chain joins TRBV14 to TRBJ2-7; 8 bases are shared with TRBD1. CDR1 is SGHDN, CDR2 FVKESK, per germline. The CDR3 consists of 16 residues. Trimming took 1 base from V and 3 from J; bases not matched to a gene: 8.

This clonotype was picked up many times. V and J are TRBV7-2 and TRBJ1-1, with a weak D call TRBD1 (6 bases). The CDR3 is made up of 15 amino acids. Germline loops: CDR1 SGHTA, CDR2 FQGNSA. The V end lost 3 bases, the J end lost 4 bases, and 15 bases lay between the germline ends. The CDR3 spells CASSLLPGVLTEAFF. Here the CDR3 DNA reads TGTGCCAGCAGCTTGCTCCCAGGGGTGCTCACTGAAGCTTTCTTT.

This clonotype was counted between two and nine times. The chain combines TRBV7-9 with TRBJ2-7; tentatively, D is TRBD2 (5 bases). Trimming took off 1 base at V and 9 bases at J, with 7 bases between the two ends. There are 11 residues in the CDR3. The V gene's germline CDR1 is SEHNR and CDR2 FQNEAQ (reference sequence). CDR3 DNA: TGTGCCAGCAGCTTAGGGGGAGTGCAGTACTTC. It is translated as CASSLGGVQYF.

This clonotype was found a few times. The CDR3 DNA sequence: TGCAGTGCACGTGGACCAAAGGAGTCCTACGAGCAGTACGTC. Translated: CSARGPKESYEQYV. V usage is TRBV20-1 and J usage is TRBJ2-7; no clear D gene. Per germline, CDR1 DFQATT and CDR2 SNEGSKA (reference sequence). The CDR3 spans 14 residues. V lost 6 bases to trimming and J lost 1 base, with 16 bases between them.

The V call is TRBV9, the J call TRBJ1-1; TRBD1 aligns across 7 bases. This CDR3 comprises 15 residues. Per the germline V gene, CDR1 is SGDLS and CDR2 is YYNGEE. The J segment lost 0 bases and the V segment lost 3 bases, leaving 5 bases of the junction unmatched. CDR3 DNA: TGTGCCAGCAGCGCTCGAGGGACAGTGAACACTGAAGCTTTCTTT. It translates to CASSARGTVNTEAFF. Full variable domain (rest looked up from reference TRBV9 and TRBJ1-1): DSGVTQTPKHLITATGQRVTLRCSPRSGDLSVYWYQQSLDQGLQFLIQYYNGEERAKGNILERFSAQQFPDLHSELNLSSLELGDSALYFCASSARGTVNTEAFFGQGTRLTVV.

The CDR3 here is CASSLEGPFAAFF. The CDR3 coding sequence is TGTGCCAGCAGTTTAGAAGGACCATTCGCAGCTTTCTTT. The chain is built from TRBV27 and TRBJ1-1, with no clear D. V lost 2 bases and J 10 bases, leaving 14 bases between the germline ends. CDR3 size: 13 residues. The germline V gene has CDR1 MNHEY and CDR2 SMNVEV (reference sequence).

The CDR3 DNA follows: TGCGCCAGCAGCCAAGAACACCACAACCTAGCTGAAGCTTTCTTT. Its translation: CASSQEHHNLAEAFF. The chain uses TRBV4-1 and TRBJ1-1; D unresolved. Per germline, CDR1 MGHRA and CDR2 YSYEKL. V lost 0 bases and J 6 bases, leaving 14 bases between the germline ends. CDR3 length: 15 amino acids.

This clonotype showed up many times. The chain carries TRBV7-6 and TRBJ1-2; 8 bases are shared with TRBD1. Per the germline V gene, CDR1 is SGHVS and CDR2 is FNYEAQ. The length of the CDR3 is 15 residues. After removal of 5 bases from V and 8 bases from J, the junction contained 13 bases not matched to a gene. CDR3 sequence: CASSPSLGQGKGYTF. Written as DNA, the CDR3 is TGTGCCAGCAGCCCCTCTCTTGGACAGGGAAAAGGCTACACCTTC. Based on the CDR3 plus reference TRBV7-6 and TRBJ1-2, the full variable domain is GAGVSQSPRYKVTKRGQDVALRCDPISGHVSLYWYRQALGQGPEFLTYFNYEAQQDKSGLPNDRFSAERPEGSISTLTIQRTEQRDSAMYRCASSPSLGQGKGYTFGSGTRLTVV.

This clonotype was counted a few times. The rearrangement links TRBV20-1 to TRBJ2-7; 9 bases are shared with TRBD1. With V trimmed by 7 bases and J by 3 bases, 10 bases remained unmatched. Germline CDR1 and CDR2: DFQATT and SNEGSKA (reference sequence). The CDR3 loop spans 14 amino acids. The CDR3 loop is CSVRGGQGLYEQYF. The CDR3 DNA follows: TGCAGTGTAAGGGGGGGACAGGGCCTCTACGAGCAGTACTTC.

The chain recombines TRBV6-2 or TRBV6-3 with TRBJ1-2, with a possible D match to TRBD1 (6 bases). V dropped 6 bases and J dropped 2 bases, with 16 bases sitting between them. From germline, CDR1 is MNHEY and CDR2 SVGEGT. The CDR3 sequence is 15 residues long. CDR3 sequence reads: CASSDSGHSNYGYTF. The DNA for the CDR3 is TGTGCCAGCAGCGACTCGGGACATAGCAACTATGGCTACACCTTC.

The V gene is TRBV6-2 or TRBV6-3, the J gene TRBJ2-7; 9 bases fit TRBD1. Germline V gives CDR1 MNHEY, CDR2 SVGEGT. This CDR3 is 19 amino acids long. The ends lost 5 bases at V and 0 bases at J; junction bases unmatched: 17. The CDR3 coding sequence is TGTGCCAGCAGTGCCCCCGGGACAGGGCTTCTCTTGATCTCCTACGAGCAGTACTTC. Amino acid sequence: CASSAPGTGLLLISYEQYF.

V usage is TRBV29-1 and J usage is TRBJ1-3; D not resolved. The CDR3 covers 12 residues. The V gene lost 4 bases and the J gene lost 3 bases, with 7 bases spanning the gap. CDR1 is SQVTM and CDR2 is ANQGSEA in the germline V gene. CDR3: CSVAGIGNTIYF. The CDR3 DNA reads TGCAGCGTTGCCGGGATTGGAAACACCATATATTTT.

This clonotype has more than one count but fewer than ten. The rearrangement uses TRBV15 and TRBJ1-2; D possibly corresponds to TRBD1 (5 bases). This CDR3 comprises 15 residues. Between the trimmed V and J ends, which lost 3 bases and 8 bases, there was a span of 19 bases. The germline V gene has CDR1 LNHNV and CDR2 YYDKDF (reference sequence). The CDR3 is CATSSRSQGSGGYTF. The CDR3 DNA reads TGTGCCACCAGCAGCAGAAGTCAGGGTTCTGGCGGCTACACCTTC.

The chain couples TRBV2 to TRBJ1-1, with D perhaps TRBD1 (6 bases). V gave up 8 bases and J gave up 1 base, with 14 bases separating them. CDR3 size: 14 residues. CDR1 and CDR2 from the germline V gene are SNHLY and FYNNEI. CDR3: CASGNWGQNTEAFF. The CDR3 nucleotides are TGTGCCAGCGGAAATTGGGGGCAGAACACTGAAGCTTTCTTT.